What follows are 3 T cell receptor beta chains derived from one specimen sequenced in a study of T cells in Graves' hyperthyroidism and ophthalmopathy. Authors of the study amplified TCR beta CDR3 regions from RNA transcripts. During a first-round RT-PCR of the TCR CDR3, the HTBI primer set was used. TCRdb processed the multiplex PCR reads anew with MiXCR; each CDR3 protein has one entry. The repertoire consists of hundreds of thousands of distinct CDR3 sequences, with roughly a sixth occurring once and the leading ten covering about 3.5%. Material for sequencing was blood. The origin of the receptors is a woman aged 35 to 49 with Graves' ophthalmopathy.

This clonotype was counted ten times or more. The chain joins TRBV20-1 to TRBJ2-1, with TRBD2 matching over 9 bases. Losses at the gene ends were 5 bases for V and 7 bases for J; bases not matched to a gene: 15. Per germline, CDR1 DFQATT and CDR2 SNEGSKA (reference sequence). The CDR3 sequence is 16 residues long. In DNA form, the CDR3 reads TGCAGTGCTCTTACCCTAGTAGTAGCGGGGGTGAATGAGCAGTTCTTC. Protein sequence: CSALTLVVAGVNEQFF.

This clonotype has more than one count but fewer than ten. The rearrangement joins TRBV28 to TRBJ2-7; no reliable D call. V gave up 1 base and J gave up 6 bases, with 7 bases separating them. This CDR3 spans 12 amino acids. Germline V lookup: CDR1 MDHEN, CDR2 SYDVKM. Here the CDR3 reads CASSLYGLEQYF. In DNA form, the CDR3 reads TGTGCCAGCAGTTTATACGGTCTCGAGCAGTACTTC.

This sequence joins TRBV19 and TRBJ1-1; D possibly corresponds to TRBD1 (6 bases). This CDR3 region has 13 residues. Trimming stripped 8 bases from V and 1 base from J, with 11 bases between. Germline lookup yields CDR1 LNHDA and CDR2 SQIVND (reference sequence). The CDR3 loop is CASGRTENTEAFF. For the CDR3, the DNA is TGTGCCAGTGGACGGACAGAGAACACTGAAGCTTTCTTT.